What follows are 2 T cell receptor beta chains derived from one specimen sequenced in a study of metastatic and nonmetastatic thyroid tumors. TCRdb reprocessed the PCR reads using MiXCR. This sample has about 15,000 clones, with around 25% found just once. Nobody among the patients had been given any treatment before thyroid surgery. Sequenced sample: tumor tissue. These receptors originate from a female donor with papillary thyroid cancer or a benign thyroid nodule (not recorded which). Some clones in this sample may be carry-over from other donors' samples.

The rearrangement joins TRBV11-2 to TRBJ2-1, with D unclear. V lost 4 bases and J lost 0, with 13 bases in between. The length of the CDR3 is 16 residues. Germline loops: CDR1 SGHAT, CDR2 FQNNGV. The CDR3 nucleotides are TGTGCCAGCAGCTCCCTGACGAGGAGCTCCTACAATGAGCAGTTCTTC. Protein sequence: CASSSLTRSSYNEQFF.

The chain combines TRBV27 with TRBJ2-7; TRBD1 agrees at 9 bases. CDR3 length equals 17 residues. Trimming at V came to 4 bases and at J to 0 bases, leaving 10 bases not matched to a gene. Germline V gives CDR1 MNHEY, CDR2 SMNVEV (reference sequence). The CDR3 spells CASSSGSGTGYSYEQYF. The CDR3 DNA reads TGTGCCAGCAGTTCGGGCTCTGGGACAGGGTACTCCTACGAGCAGTACTTC.